This TCR beta chain was observed in a study of identical twins. A universal primer binding site was introduced by template switching. The final cDNA contained unique molecular identifiers. TCRdb re-derived calls from the 5' RACE reads in MiXCR, one entry per CDR3 protein. The sample lists 300,000 to 350,000 distinct CDR3 sequences; 12% were seen once. This clonotype was picked up many times. No antigen is known for it. V shed 5 bases, J shed 11 bases, and the junction held 12 bases outside the gene matches. Germline V gene data show CDR1 as MNHNS and CDR2 as SASEGT. This CDR3 spans 15 amino acids. Study-wide results and caveats: Memory repertoires lacked the insertion deficit that abundant cord blood beta clonotypes showed. The study found excess low generation probability among twin-shared out-of-frame alpha sequences.

The same data also went into a second study, on yellow fever vaccine responses in identical twins.

Sample: CD8+ T cells sorted from blood. This TCR was sampled from a woman aged 18-29 years in good health. The chain uses TRBV6-1 and TRBJ1-5, with 10 bases lining up with TRBD1. The CDR3 DNA reads TGTGCCAGCAGTACCGGGACAGGGGATTTTCTTGCCCAGCATTTT. It is translated as CASSTGTGDFLAQHF.